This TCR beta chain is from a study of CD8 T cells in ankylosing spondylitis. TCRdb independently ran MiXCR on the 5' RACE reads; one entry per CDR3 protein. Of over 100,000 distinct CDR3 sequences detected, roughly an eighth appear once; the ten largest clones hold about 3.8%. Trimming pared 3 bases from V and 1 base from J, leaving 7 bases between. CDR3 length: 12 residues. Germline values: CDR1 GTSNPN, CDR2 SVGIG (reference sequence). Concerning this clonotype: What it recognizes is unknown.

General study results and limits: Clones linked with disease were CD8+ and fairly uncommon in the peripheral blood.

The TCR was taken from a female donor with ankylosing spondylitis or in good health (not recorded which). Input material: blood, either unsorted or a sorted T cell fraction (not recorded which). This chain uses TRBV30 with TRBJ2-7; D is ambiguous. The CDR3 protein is CAWRDRSYEQYF. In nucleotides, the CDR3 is TGTGCCTGGAGGGATAGATCCTACGAGCAGTACTTC. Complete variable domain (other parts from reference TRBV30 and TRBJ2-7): SQTIHQWPATLVQPVGSPLSLECTVEGTSNPNLYWYRQAAGRGLQLLFYSVGIGQISSEVPQNLSASRPQDRQFILSSKKLLLSDSGFYLCAWRDRSYEQYFGPGTRLTVT.